This record covers a single T cell receptor beta chain. Between the trimmed V and J ends, which lost 0 bases and 3 bases, there was a span of 11 bases. Germline V gene lookup returns CDR1 MNHEY and CDR2 SVGAGI. This CDR3 region has 15 residues. Authors' data handling: Counts of nucleated cells, estimated from reference gene primer amplification, were obtained. TCRdb keeps only in-frame clones here, not all; method: immunoSEQ multiplex PCR. Clonal size and the V and J genes are those of that table, whereas D and trimming came from the DNA. In the table there are approximately 170,000 clones, around 80% of which are singletons. The entry originates in a study of blood T cell repertoires in COVID-19. Across the whole study: From T cells, B-cell-depleted T cells, or PBMCs came the material, which was cDNA or gDNA.

This chain uses TRBV6-5 with TRBJ1-2, with no clear D. The sequenced sample was peripheral blood. This receptor was taken from a woman in her 70s who had recovered from COVID-19. Written as DNA, the CDR3 is TGTGCCAGCAGTTACTCGGTCGGGAGGGACTATGGCTACACCTTC. This sequence encodes CASSYSVGRDYGYTF.